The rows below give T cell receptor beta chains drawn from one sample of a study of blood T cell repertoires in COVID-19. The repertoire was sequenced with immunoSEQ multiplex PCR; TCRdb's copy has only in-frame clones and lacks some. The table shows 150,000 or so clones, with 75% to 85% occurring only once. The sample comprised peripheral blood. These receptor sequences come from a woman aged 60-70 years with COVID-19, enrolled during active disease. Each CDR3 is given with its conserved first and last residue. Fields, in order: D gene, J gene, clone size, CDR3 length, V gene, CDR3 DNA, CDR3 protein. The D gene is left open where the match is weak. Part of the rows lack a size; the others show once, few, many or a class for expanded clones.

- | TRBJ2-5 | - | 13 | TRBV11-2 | TGTGCCAGCAGAAACCCGAGCGGCGAGACCCAGTACTTC | CASRNPSGETQYF
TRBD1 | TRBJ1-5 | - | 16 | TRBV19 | TGTGCCAGTAGTATTCAGGCCACAGGGGCCGGACAGCCCCAGCATTTT | CASSIQATGAGQPQHF
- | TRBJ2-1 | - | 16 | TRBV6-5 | TGTGCCAGCAGTTACGGTGTCGAAGCCCCCTACAATGAGCAGTTCTTC | CASSYGVEAPYNEQFF
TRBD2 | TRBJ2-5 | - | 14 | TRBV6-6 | TGTGCCAGCAGAAGGACTAGCGGGAGTGAGACCCAGTACTTC | CASRRTSGSETQYF
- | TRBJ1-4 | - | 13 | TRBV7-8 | TGTGCCAGCAGCTTTGGCGCGGGGGAAAAACTGTTTTTT | CASSFGAGEKLFF
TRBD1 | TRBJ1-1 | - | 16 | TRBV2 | TGTGCCAGTCTACTATTTTCGGACAGGGCTGGGACTGAAGCTTTCTTT | CASLLFSDRAGTEAFF
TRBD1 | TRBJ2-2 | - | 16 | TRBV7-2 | TGTGCCAGCAGCCAAACACAGGGGGCGGACACCGGGGAGCTGTTTTTT | CASSQTQGADTGELFF
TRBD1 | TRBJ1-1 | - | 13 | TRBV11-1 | TGTGCCAGCGAGGGACAGGGCGGGACTGAAGCTTTCTTT | CASEGQGGTEAFF
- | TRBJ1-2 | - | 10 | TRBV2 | TGTGCCAGCATTCAGTATGGCTACACCTTC | CASIQYGYTF
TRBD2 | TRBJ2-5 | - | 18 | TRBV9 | TGTGCCAGCAGCGTAGAAGGGTTGGGGACTAGATTCGGAGAGACCCAGTACTTC | CASSVEGLGTRFGETQYF
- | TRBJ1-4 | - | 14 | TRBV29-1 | TGCAGCGTAGCACACAGGGAAACTAATGAAAAACTGTTTTTT | CSVAHRETNEKLFF
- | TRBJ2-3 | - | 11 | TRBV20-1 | TGCAGTGCTGCGACTGGAAATACGCAGTATTTT | CSAATGNTQYF
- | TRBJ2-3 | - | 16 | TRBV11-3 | TGTGCCAGCAGCCGCAGGACAGCTTTTGGGACAGATACGCAGTATTTT | CASSRRTAFGTDTQYF
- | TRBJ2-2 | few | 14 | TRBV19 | TGTGCCAGTAGTATCGTAATAGCGACCGGGGAGCTGTTTTTT | CASSIVIATGELFF
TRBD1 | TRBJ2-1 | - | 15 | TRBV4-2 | TGTGCCAGCAGCCAAGTGAGGGGGCAGAGGGATGAGCAGTTCTTC | CASSQVRGQRDEQFF
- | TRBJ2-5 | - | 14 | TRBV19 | TGTGCCAGTAGTACATCGGGGTTGGTGGAGACCCAGTACTTC | CASSTSGLVETQYF
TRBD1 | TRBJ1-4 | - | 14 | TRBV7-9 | TGTGCCAGCAGCCGGACAGGGTTGATTGAAAAACTGTTTTTT | CASSRTGLIEKLFF
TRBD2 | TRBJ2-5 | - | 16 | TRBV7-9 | TGTGCCAGCATTCAGGGCGGGGGGGCCGGTCAGGAGACCCAGTACTTC | CASIQGGGAGQETQYF
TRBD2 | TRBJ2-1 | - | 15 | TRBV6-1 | TGTGCCAGCAGTGACGTGACTAGCGTTTACAATGAGCAGTTCTTC | CASSDVTSVYNEQFF
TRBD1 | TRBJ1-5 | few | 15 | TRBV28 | TGTGCCAGCTGGGGGGGGGACAGGAGAGGACAGCCCCAGCATTTT | CASWGGDRRGQPQHF